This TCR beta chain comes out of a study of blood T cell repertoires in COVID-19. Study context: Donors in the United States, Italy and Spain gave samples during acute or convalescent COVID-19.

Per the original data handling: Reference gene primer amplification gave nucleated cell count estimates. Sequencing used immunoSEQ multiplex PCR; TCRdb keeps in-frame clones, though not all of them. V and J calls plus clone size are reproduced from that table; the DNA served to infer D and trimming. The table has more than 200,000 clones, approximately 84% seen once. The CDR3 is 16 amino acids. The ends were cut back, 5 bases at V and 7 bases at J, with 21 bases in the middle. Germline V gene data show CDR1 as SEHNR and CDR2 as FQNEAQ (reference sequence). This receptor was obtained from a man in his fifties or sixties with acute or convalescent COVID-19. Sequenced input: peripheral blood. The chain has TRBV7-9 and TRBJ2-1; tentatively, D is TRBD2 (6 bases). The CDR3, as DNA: TGTGCCAGCAGCACCCGGTTCGGGGAGCGGGCTAATGAGCAGTTCTTC. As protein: CASSTRFGERANEQFF.